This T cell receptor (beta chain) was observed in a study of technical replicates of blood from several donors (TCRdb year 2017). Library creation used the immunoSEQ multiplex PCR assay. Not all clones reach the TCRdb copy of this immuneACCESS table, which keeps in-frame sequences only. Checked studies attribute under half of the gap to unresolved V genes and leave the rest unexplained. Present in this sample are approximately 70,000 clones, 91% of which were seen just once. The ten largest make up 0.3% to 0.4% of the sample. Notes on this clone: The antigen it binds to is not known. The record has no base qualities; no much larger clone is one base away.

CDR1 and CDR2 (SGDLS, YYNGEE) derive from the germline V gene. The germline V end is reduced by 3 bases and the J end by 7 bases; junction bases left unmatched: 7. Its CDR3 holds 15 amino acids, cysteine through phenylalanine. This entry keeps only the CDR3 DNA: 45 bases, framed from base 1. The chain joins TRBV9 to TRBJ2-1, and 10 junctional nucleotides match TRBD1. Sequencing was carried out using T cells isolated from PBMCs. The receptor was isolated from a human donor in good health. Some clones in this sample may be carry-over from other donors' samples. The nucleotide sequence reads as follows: TGTGCCAGCAGCGAGGACAGGGGGTTAACTAATGAGCAGTTCTTC. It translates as CASSEDRGLTNEQFF.